The 32 T cell receptor beta chains below were found in one sample sequenced in a study of blood T cell repertoires in COVID-19. The method was immunoSEQ multiplex PCR; TCRdb's version includes in-frame clones alone and lacks a portion of them. Of around 200,000 clones in the sample, over 75% are singletons; the top ten hold around 7%. The sequencing input was PBMCs or T cells enriched from blood (not recorded which). The receptors were sampled from a woman between 40 and 55 years old with acute COVID-19.

The chain links TRBV19 to TRBJ2-3; 10 bases align to TRBD2. The CDR3 is 19 amino acids. CDR1 and CDR2 from the germline V gene are LNHDA and SQIVND (reference sequence). J lost 0 bases, V lost 3 bases, and 12 bases had no gene match. The CDR3 reads CASSIPSGGPRGSTDTQYF. CDR3 nucleotide sequence: TGTGCCAGTAGTATCCCTAGCGGGGGACCACGTGGAAGCACAGATACGCAGTATTTT.

The chain employs TRBV30 and TRBJ1-1; tentatively, D is TRBD1 (5 bases). The V gene's germline CDR1 is GTSNPN and CDR2 SVGIG (reference sequence). The V and J ends lost 2 bases and 7 bases respectively, with 14 bases between them. The CDR3 is made up of 13 amino acids. The CDR3: CAWSYQGAGEAFF. As DNA, the CDR3 is TGTGCCTGGAGTTATCAAGGGGCCGGTGAAGCTTTCTTT.

This chain joins TRBV19 and TRBJ1-6, with 11 nucleotides matching TRBD1. The V gene end was trimmed by 5 bases and the J gene end by 4 bases; junction bases not matched to a gene: 7. This CDR3 is 17 amino acids long. Germline lookup yields CDR1 LNHDA and CDR2 SQIVND (reference sequence). The CDR3 DNA follows: TGTGCCAGTAGTGCAACCGGGACAGGGGGGTATAATTCACCCCTCCACTTT. Translation gives CASSATGTGGYNSPLHF.

This chain joins TRBV5-1 and TRBJ1-1; possible D gene TRBD1, 6 bases. The CDR3 has 14 residues. V was cut by 0 bases and J by 0 bases, with 6 bases left in between. Germline V CDR1 and CDR2: SGHRS, YFSETQ. The CDR3, as DNA: TGCGCCAGCAGCTTGGGGACAGTGAACACTGAAGCTTTCTTT. The encoded protein is CASSLGTVNTEAFF.

This clone was found once. The chain is built from TRBV4-3 and TRBJ2-1; 12 bases map to TRBD2. The CDR3 covers 18 residues. The germline CDR1 and CDR2 sequences are LGHNA and YSLEER. V gave up 2 bases and J gave up 4 bases; unmatched junction bases: 9. The CDR3 loop reads CASSQRLAGGPQYNEQFF. The CDR3 region has the DNA TGCGCCAGCAGCCAACGTCTAGCGGGAGGGCCCCAGTACAATGAGCAGTTCTTC.

The chain recombines TRBV29-1 with TRBJ2-7, with TRBD1 identical over 8 bases. V was clipped by 3 bases and J by 2 bases; unmatched bases: 6. Germline values: CDR1 SQVTM, CDR2 ANQGSEA. The CDR3 has 14 residues. The CDR3 here is CSVESAQGAYEQYF. As DNA, the CDR3 is TGCAGCGTTGAGTCCGCACAGGGGGCCTACGAGCAGTACTTC.

This clone was counted a few times. The chain couples TRBV4-2 to TRBJ1-5; D remains unclear. The CDR3 has 17 amino acids. Trimming took 4 bases from V and 2 from J, leaving 18 bases between them. The germline V gene encodes CDR1 LGHNA and CDR2 YNFKEQ. DNA for the CDR3: TGTGCCAGCAGCCCAGATCATGGGCGGGTGCGCAATCAGCCCCAGCATTTT. This gives the protein CASSPDHGRVRNQPQHF.

The V call is TRBV5-6, the J call TRBJ1-1; TRBD1 aligns across 7 bases. Germline V gene data show CDR1 as SGHDT and CDR2 as YYEEEE. J lost 3 bases, V lost 3 bases, and 5 bases had no gene match. This CDR3 is built from 14 residues. The CDR3: CASSWGQWDTEAFF. CDR3 coding DNA: TGTGCCAGCAGCTGGGGACAGTGGGACACTGAAGCTTTCTTT.

The chain joins TRBV5-4 to TRBJ2-2; D may be TRBD2 (5 bases). The CDR3 covers 14 residues. Trimming shortened V by 0 bases and J by 5 bases, and 8 bases separated the two germline ends. CDR1 and CDR2 (germline): SGHNT, YYREEE (reference sequence). Here the CDR3 reads CASSLVGETGELFF. The CDR3 DNA reads as TGTGCCAGCAGCTTGGTCGGGGAGACCGGGGAGCTGTTTTTT.

The V and J genes are TRBV7-8 and TRBJ1-5; D gene ambiguous. Trimming left V 3 bases short and J 5 bases short, with 11 bases between. In germline, CDR1 is SGHVS, CDR2 FQNEAQ. The CDR3 covers 14 residues. As DNA, the CDR3 is TGTGCCAGCAGCTTCCGTACTCGGGATCAGCCCCAGCATTTT. Translated, it gives CASSFRTRDQPQHF.

This clone showed up just a few times. The chain recombines TRBV5-1 with TRBJ1-5; 10 nucleotides agree with TRBD1. CDR3 size: 15 residues. V shed 5 bases, J shed 2 bases, and the junction held 4 bases outside the gene matches. The V gene's germline CDR1 is SGHRS and CDR2 YFSETQ. CDR3 residues: CASRQGTGGNQPQHF. The CDR3 coding sequence is TGCGCCAGCAGACAGGGGACAGGGGGCAATCAGCCCCAGCATTTT.

This clone was recorded once. This rearrangement joins TRBV5-1 to TRBJ1-2; D is uncertain. V shed 4 bases and J shed 2 bases, with 18 bases lying between them. The CDR3 is made up of 16 amino acids. Germline loops: CDR1 SGHRS, CDR2 YFSETQ. The CDR3 DNA reads as TGCGCCAGCAGCCCGATGACGGGTCGACGAAACTATGGCTACACCTTC. Translation gives CASSPMTGRRNYGYTF.

V gene TRBV5-1 combines with J gene TRBJ2-3; D unclear. The V and J ends lost 0 bases and 1 base respectively, with 9 bases between them. The CDR3 is 15 amino acids. CDR1 and CDR2 from the germline V gene are SGHRS and YFSETQ. The CDR3 nucleotides are TGCGCCAGCAGCTTGGAAAGATCGGGCACAGATACGCAGTATTTT. The encoded protein is CASSLERSGTDTQYF.

The J gene is TRBJ1-1, the V gene TRBV9; D possibly corresponds to TRBD1 (5 bases). Germline-derived CDR1 and CDR2 are SGDLS and YYNGEE. CDR3 length equals 15 residues. The germline V and J ends were trimmed by 4 bases and 4 bases, with 17 bases remaining between them. CDR3 in DNA: TGTGCCAGCAGCCCGCGAGCGGGGGGGGGCACTGAAGCTTTCTTT. Protein product: CASSPRAGGGTEAFF.

This chain connects TRBV27 to TRBJ2-7, with a possible D match to TRBD1 (6 bases). CDR1 and CDR2 (germline): MNHEY, SMNVEV (reference sequence). Trimming stripped 0 bases from V and 7 bases from J, with 16 bases between. The CDR3 spans 15 residues. The CDR3 sequence: CASSLSRQASGEQYF. CDR3 nucleotides: TGTGCCAGCAGTTTATCGAGACAGGCCTCGGGGGAGCAGTACTTC.

The chain couples TRBV2 to TRBJ2-5; 9 bases are a match to TRBD1. V was clipped by 7 bases and J by 3 bases; unmatched bases: 6. Germline CDR1 is SNHLY and CDR2 is FYNNEI. This CDR3 is 14 amino acids long. CDR3 coding DNA: TGTGCCAGCAATTTGGACAGGGGAGAAGAGACCCAGTACTTC. It is translated as CASNLDRGEETQYF.

The gene calls are TRBV2 and TRBJ1-3; D call uncertain. The germline V gene encodes CDR1 SNHLY and CDR2 FYNNEI. The germline V and J ends were trimmed by 0 bases and 4 bases, with 16 bases remaining between them. The CDR3 covers 17 residues. CDR3 amino acids: CASSEALLRMIGNTIYF. The CDR3, as DNA: TGTGCCAGCAGTGAAGCGCTTCTACGAATGATCGGAAACACCATATATTTT.

This clone was detected only a few times. The chain uses TRBV28 and TRBJ1-1; D remains ambiguous. Trimming cost V 5 bases and J 10 bases, with 11 bases left between them. CDR1 is MDHEN and CDR2 is SYDVKM in the germline V gene. This CDR3 has 11 residues. CDR3 residues: CASSHALAAFF. The CDR3 nucleotides read TGTGCCAGCAGTCACGCCCTGGCAGCTTTCTTT. The whole variable domain, filled in from reference TRBV28 and TRBJ1-1, reads DVKVTQSSRYLVKRTGEKVFLECVQDMDHENMFWYRQDPGLGLRLIYFSYDVKMKEKGDIPEGYSVSREKKERFSLILESASTNQTSMYLCASSHALAAFFGQGTRLTVV.

The gene calls are TRBV5-1 and TRBJ2-3; D is uncertain. Trimming stripped 0 bases from V and 2 bases from J, with 4 bases between. Germline V lookup: CDR1 SGHRS, CDR2 YFSETQ. The CDR3 runs 13 residues. CDR3 sequence reads: CASSLGHTDTQYF. For the CDR3, the DNA is TGCGCCAGCAGCTTGGGACACACAGATACGCAGTATTTT.

V and J are TRBV30 and TRBJ2-7, with D unclear. Germline V gene data show CDR1 as GTSNPN and CDR2 as SVGIG (reference sequence). The CDR3 consists of 12 residues. V was cut by 2 bases and J by 2 bases, with 7 bases left in between. The CDR3 DNA reads as TGTGCCTGGAGTCTAGATACCTACGAGCAGTACTTC. Amino acids: CAWSLDTYEQYF.

This chain links TRBV19 with TRBJ1-1, with D possibly matching TRBD1 (5 bases). V lost 4 bases to trimming and J lost 3 bases, with 15 bases between them. Per the germline V gene, CDR1 is LNHDA and CDR2 is SQIVND (reference sequence). This CDR3 has 15 amino acids. This chain's CDR3 is CASSSASRGDTEAFF. The CDR3 DNA follows: TGTGCCAGTAGTAGCGCCTCCCGGGGGGACACTGAAGCTTTCTTT.

The chain recombines TRBV27 with TRBJ2-3; a weak D match, TRBD2 (6 bases). The CDR3 is made up of 17 amino acids. Germline assignment: CDR1 MNHEY and CDR2 SMNVEV (reference sequence). V dropped 5 bases and J dropped 0 bases, with 18 bases sitting between them. CDR3 protein: CASSPSWGEASTDTQYF. In DNA form, the CDR3 reads TGTGCCAGCAGTCCTTCTTGGGGGGAAGCTAGCACAGATACGCAGTATTTT.

The rearrangement links TRBV5-1 to TRBJ2-3, with 8 bases lining up with TRBD1. Losses at the gene ends were 0 bases for V and 5 bases for J; bases not matched to a gene: 5. CDR1 and CDR2 from the germline V gene are SGHRS and YFSETQ. This CDR3 spans 15 amino acids. CDR3 DNA: TGCGCCAGCAGCTTGGGGGGACAGGTGGTAGATACGCAGTATTTT. Residues: CASSLGGQVVDTQYF.

The chain links TRBV9 to TRBJ1-2; 10 bases fit TRBD1. Germline CDR1 and CDR2: SGDLS and YYNGEE. The V and J ends lost 0 bases and 5 bases, in that order; junction bases with no gene match: 7. The CDR3 runs to 16 residues. The CDR3 bases are TGTGCCAGCAGCGTAGAAAGGACAGGGGGGTTATATGGCTACACCTTC. Protein: CASSVERTGGLYGYTF.

V and J are TRBV28 and TRBJ1-1, with D unclear. V lost 5 bases to trimming and J lost 0 bases, with 13 bases between them. CDR1 and CDR2 (germline): MDHEN, SYDVKM. The CDR3 sequence is 15 residues long. The chain's CDR3 is CASSPPTSMNTEAFF. CDR3 DNA: TGTGCCAGCAGTCCACCGACAAGCATGAACACTGAAGCTTTCTTT.

This chain uses TRBV6-2 or TRBV6-3 with TRBJ2-7; the match to TRBD2 covers 13 bases. Per germline, CDR1 MNHEY and CDR2 SVGEGT. With 2 bases clipped from V and 4 bases from J, the junction kept 5 bases outside the gene matches. CDR3 length: 16 residues. CDR3 sequence (DNA): TGTGCCAGCAGTTACATGGGACTAGCGGGAAGGTACGAGCAGTACTTC. Encoded protein: CASSYMGLAGRYEQYF.

The chain employs TRBV28 and TRBJ2-7; 13 bases are a match to TRBD2. CDR1 and CDR2 (germline): MDHEN, SYDVKM. V was pared by 7 bases and J by 3 bases, with 9 bases of the junction left unmatched. The CDR3 totals 16 residues. In nucleotides, the CDR3 is TGTGCCAGCACTCCCCCGGGACTAGCGGGATACTACGAGCAGTACTTC. Translating gives CASTPPGLAGYYEQYF.

CDR3 sequence (DNA): TGTGCCAGCAGGGAGAGGAGCAAGGAAAAACTGTTTTTT. Encoded protein: CASRERSKEKLFF. The chain is built from TRBV6-5 and TRBJ1-4, with unresolved D. There are 13 residues in the CDR3. Germline assignment: CDR1 MNHEY and CDR2 SVGAGI. V was trimmed by 6 bases and J by 8 bases, leaving 13 bases between them.

The V and J genes are TRBV29-1 and TRBJ1-2, with TRBD1 identical over 8 bases. CDR3 length equals 16 residues. Losses at the gene ends were 4 bases for V and 1 base for J; bases not matched to a gene: 11. Germline CDR1 and CDR2: SQVTM and ANQGSEA. For the CDR3, the DNA is TGCAGCGTTGCGGGGGGTCCAGGGGGCTATAACTATGGCTACACCTTC. Encoded protein: CSVAGGPGGYNYGYTF.

The rearrangement joins TRBV30 to TRBJ1-2; D is undetermined. Trimming removed 1 base from V and 4 bases from J, with 10 bases in between. The CDR3 is made up of 13 amino acids. The germline V gene encodes CDR1 GTSNPN and CDR2 SVGIG (reference sequence). DNA for the CDR3: TGTGCCTGGAGTGCTCAGGCCCGCTATGGCTACACCTTC. Translating it yields CAWSAQARYGYTF.

The chain joins TRBV5-1 to TRBJ1-1; D is undetermined. The ends were cut back, 0 bases at V and 0 bases at J, with 15 bases in the middle. CDR3 length: 17 amino acids. CDR1 and CDR2 (germline): SGHRS, YFSETQ. The chain's CDR3 is CASSLADDSLVNTEAFF. The CDR3 DNA sequence: TGCGCCAGCAGCTTGGCCGACGACTCCTTGGTGAACACTGAAGCTTTCTTT.

CDR3 in amino acids: CASSSDVAPGTQYF. The CDR3 DNA follows: TGTGCCAGCAGCTCCGACGTCGCCCCGGGTACGCAGTATTTT. The chain combines TRBV11-2 with TRBJ2-3; D gene ambiguous. The CDR3 is 14 amino acids. The germline CDR1 and CDR2 sequences are SGHAT and FQNNGV. V lost 4 bases and J lost 8, with 16 bases in between.